The 15 T cell receptor beta chains in this list originate from one sample, sequenced in a study of blood T cell repertoires in COVID-19. Profiling relied on immunoSEQ multiplex PCR, and the TCRdb table lists in-frame clones only, not all of them. This repertoire shows around 290,000 clones, approximately 86% found once; its top ten account for around 2.4%. Sequencing was carried out using PBMCs or T cells enriched from blood (not recorded which). The origin of the receptors is a woman younger than 30 who had recovered from COVID-19.

The V gene is TRBV7-3, the J gene TRBJ2-2, with TRBD2 matching 10 bases. Germline trimming cut 2 bases from V and 5 bases from J; bases unmatched to any gene: 8. This CDR3 contains 17 residues. Per germline, CDR1 SGHTA and CDR2 FQGTGA. The CDR3 protein is CASSLQPSGSGTGELFF. CDR3 sequence (DNA): TGTGCCAGCAGCTTACAGCCTAGCGGGAGCGGGACCGGGGAGCTGTTTTTT.

The chain links TRBV3-1 (or the pseudogene TRBV3-2) to TRBJ2-6; 8 bases map to TRBD2. Trimming cost V 1 base and J 2 bases; bases outside gene matches: 10. There are 19 residues in the CDR3. Germline CDR1 LGHDT, CDR2 YNNKEL (reference sequence). The CDR3, as DNA: TGTGCCAGCAGCCAAGGGTTAACGAGCGGGAGCGCTGGGGCCAACGTCCTGACTTTC. Its protein is CASSQGLTSGSAGANVLTF.

The chain links TRBV5-5 to TRBJ2-1; 9 nucleotides line up with TRBD1. Per the germline V gene, CDR1 is SGHKS and CDR2 is YYEKEE (reference sequence). The ends lost 3 bases at V and 6 bases at J; junction bases unmatched: 1. This CDR3 has 13 residues. Here the CDR3 reads CASSWTGANEQFF. Here the CDR3 DNA reads TGTGCCAGCAGCTGGACAGGGGCCAATGAGCAGTTCTTC.

The rearrangement links TRBV29-1 to TRBJ2-1; 13 nucleotides agree with TRBD2. Losses at the gene ends were 5 bases for V and 8 bases for J; bases not matched to a gene: 9. The CDR3 runs 15 residues. The V gene's germline CDR1 is SQVTM and CDR2 ANQGSEA. Here the CDR3 reads CSVRRLAGGVDEQFF. Here the CDR3 DNA reads TGCAGCGTTAGGAGACTAGCGGGGGGCGTCGATGAGCAGTTCTTC.

The rearrangement joins TRBV11-3 to TRBJ1-1; TRBD1 agrees at 8 bases. The V segment lost 5 bases and the J segment 4 bases; nucleotides outside the gene matches: 12. The CDR3 runs to 16 residues. CDR1 and CDR2 (germline): SGHNT, YENEEA. Here the CDR3 DNA reads TGTGCCAGCAGCCCCCAGGACAGGGTAGCTATCACTGAAGCTTTCTTT. Residues: CASSPQDRVAITEAFF.

The J gene is TRBJ1-5, the V gene TRBV2; 7 bases line up with TRBD1. V lost 6 bases to trimming and J lost 2 bases; unmatched junction nucleotides: 4. CDR1 is SNHLY, CDR2 FYNNEI, per germline. The CDR3 loop spans 14 amino acids. This chain's CDR3 is CASSLDRGNQPQHF. The CDR3 DNA sequence: TGTGCCAGCAGCCTCGACAGGGGCAATCAGCCCCAGCATTTT.

This clone was seen once. The V call is TRBV11-2, the J call TRBJ1-2; 8 nucleotides align to TRBD1. Losses at the gene ends were 5 bases for V and 5 bases for J; bases not matched to a gene: 4. The CDR3 is made up of 13 amino acids. Germline assignment: CDR1 SGHAT and CDR2 FQNNGV. The CDR3: CASSRDRIYGYTF. Here the CDR3 DNA reads TGTGCCAGCAGCCGGGACAGGATTTATGGCTACACCTTC.

The chain carries TRBV11-3 and TRBJ2-1; D remains unclear. CDR1 is SGHNT and CDR2 is YENEEA in the germline V gene. The CDR3 contains 15 residues. V gave up 1 base and J gave up 0 bases, with 7 bases separating them. Here the CDR3 reads CASSLGSSSYNEQFF. DNA of the CDR3: TGTGCCAGCAGCTTAGGGTCTAGCTCCTACAATGAGCAGTTCTTC.

This clone has a single count. The CDR3 DNA sequence: TGCGCCAGCAAGTTGACAGGGGAACTATGGGGCTACACCTTC. Its protein product is CASKLTGELWGYTF. This chain connects TRBV5-1 to TRBJ1-2; 8 positions match TRBD1. V was pared by 6 bases and J by 8 bases, with 12 bases of the junction left unmatched. Germline CDR1 and CDR2: SGHRS and YFSETQ. This CDR3 has 14 amino acids.

This rearrangement joins TRBV18 to TRBJ1-1, with D maybe TRBD1 (5 bases). CDR3 length equals 13 residues. Trimming took 2 bases from V and 5 from J, leaving 9 bases between them. In germline, CDR1 is KGHSH, CDR2 LQKENI. CDR3 coding DNA: TGTGCCAGCTCACCAGGGCCAGGGACTGAAGCTTTCTTT. This gives the protein CASSPGPGTEAFF.

The CDR3 reads CASSQDLGLGRFTDTQYF. The CDR3 DNA sequence: TGCGCCAGCAGCCAAGACTTGGGACTAGGACGGTTCACAGATACGCAGTATTTT. This chain connects TRBV4-3 to TRBJ2-3; 8 bases map to TRBD2. V dropped 0 bases and J dropped 2; count of bases not matched to a gene: 10. This CDR3 has 18 amino acids. Germline values: CDR1 LGHNA, CDR2 YSLEER.

This clone has more than one count but fewer than ten. In nucleotides, the CDR3 is TGTGCCAGCAGCTTAGGGACAGGGTCCTCTAACTATGGCTACACCTTC. Amino acids: CASSLGTGSSNYGYTF. The V and J genes are TRBV11-2 and TRBJ1-2, with TRBD1 matching 8 bases. The CDR3 has 16 amino acids. Trimming took 1 base from V and 0 from J; bases not matched to a gene: 4. Germline-derived CDR1 and CDR2 are SGHAT and FQNNGV.

The chain employs TRBV19 and TRBJ2-2; D is unresolved. Germline assignment: CDR1 LNHDA and CDR2 SQIVND (reference sequence). The ends were cut back, 3 bases at V and 7 bases at J, with 6 bases in the middle. This CDR3 contains 12 residues. Written as DNA, the CDR3 is TGTGCCAGTAGTATTGGCGGCGGGGAGCTGTTTTTT. Its protein is CASSIGGGELFF.

The J gene is TRBJ2-3, the V gene TRBV7-9, with 7 nucleotides matching TRBD2. The germline CDR1 and CDR2 sequences are SEHNR and FQNEAQ (reference sequence). The CDR3 has 16 residues. V shed 7 bases and J 2 bases; nucleotides not matched to a gene: 12. CDR3 loop: CASIPVRTSSTDTQYF. CDR3 bases: TGTGCCAGCATCCCAGTCCGGACTAGTTCCACAGATACGCAGTATTTT.

The chain has TRBV7-2 and TRBJ2-3, with TRBD1 matching 10 bases. From germline, CDR1 is SGHTA and CDR2 FQGNSA. V was pared by 2 bases and J by 0 bases, with 11 bases of the junction left unmatched. The CDR3 has 19 residues. CDR3 sequence (DNA): TGTGCCAGCAGCTTACAGACAGGGGGCGTTGGTTCAAGCACAGATACGCAGTATTTT. Protein product: CASSLQTGGVGSSTDTQYF.